There are a few counts of the clone carrying this TCR beta chain. Its antigen is not known. CDR1 and CDR2 (germline): LGHNA, YSLEER. This CDR3 is built from 18 residues. Losses at the gene ends were 0 bases for V and 4 bases for J; bases not matched to a gene: 11. This specimen comes from a study of cytomegalovirus exposure and HLA in healthy donors. Study-wide results and limits: Later work found that TCR association rates differed between HLA loci; DRB1 had the most and HLA-C the fewest. Clonal expansion, a later analysis showed, was greater in HLA-associated TCR beta chains than in equally common others.

Amplification used 60 Vbeta primers and 13 Jbeta primers. TCRdb's copy holds only in-frame clones and misses some; the assay was immunoSEQ multiplex PCR. Here the sample spans 150,000 to 200,000 clones, roughly 85% being singletons. This TCR came from a woman between 50 and 59 years old in good health and CMV-seropositive. Specimen: PBMCs. The rearrangement uses TRBV4-3 and TRBJ1-5, with 8 nucleotides matching TRBD1. The CDR3 nucleotides are TGCGCCAGCAGCCAAGAATTTCAGAGACAGGGGTCTAATCAGCCCCAGCATTTT. It translates to CASSQEFQRQGSNQPQHF.